The 7 T cell receptor beta chains given below trace back to one sample, sequenced in a study of blood T cell repertoires in COVID-19. Profiling relied on immunoSEQ multiplex PCR, and the TCRdb table lists in-frame clones only, not all of them. The top ten hold 5.5% to 8.5% of the sample, which has approximately 210,000 clones, around nine tenths seen once. The sample was PBMCs or T cells enriched from blood (not recorded which). These TCRs come from a man aged 25 to 40 in a cohort exposed to, infected with or recovered from COVID-19 (not recorded which).

This chain uses TRBV29-1 with TRBJ2-7; 15 bases agree with TRBD2. Per the germline V gene, CDR1 is SQVTM and CDR2 is ANQGSEA. The length of the CDR3 is 16 residues. With V trimmed by 6 bases and J by 5 bases, 11 bases remained unmatched. The CDR3 is CSVQGLAGGGGDEQYF. DNA for the CDR3: TGCAGCGTCCAGGGACTAGCGGGAGGAGGGGGTGACGAGCAGTACTTC.

The chain joins TRBV28 to TRBJ1-5; D may be TRBD1 (5 bases). The CDR3 is made up of 16 amino acids. V was clipped by 7 bases and J by 0 bases, with 16 bases between them. Germline V gene sequence: CDR1 MDHEN, CDR2 SYDVKM. The DNA for the CDR3 is TGTGCCAGCACCAGACCGACAGCCAATAGCAATCAGCCCCAGCATTTT. It codes for CASTRPTANSNQPQHF.

V usage is TRBV1 and J usage is TRBJ2-7; no check of the table's D call, TRBD2, against the DNA was made. TRBV1 is annotated as a pseudogene. The CDR3 has 15 residues. The CDR3 nucleotides are TGCACCAGCAGCCAGGCCGCGGGAGGGCCGCACGAGCAGTACTTC. Amino acids: CTSSQAAGGPHEQYF.

The chain joins TRBV28 to TRBJ2-3; TRBD1 agrees at 7 bases. The V gene's germline CDR1 is MDHEN and CDR2 SYDVKM. This CDR3 region has 14 residues. The trim removed 5 bases at V and 4 bases at J, leaving 6 bases unmatched. As DNA, the CDR3 is TGTGCCAGCAGTCCCGACAGGGTAGCAGATACGCAGTATTTT. It codes for CASSPDRVADTQYF.

This chain links TRBV14 with TRBJ1-2; D gene uncertain. Germline V gene sequence: CDR1 SGHDN, CDR2 FVKESK. The CDR3 sequence is 12 residues long. V dropped 1 base and J dropped 4 bases, with 4 bases sitting between them. CDR3 residues: CASSQAVYGYTF. In DNA form, the CDR3 reads TGTGCCAGCAGCCAAGCCGTCTATGGCTACACCTTC. The entire variable domain, with the rest obtained from reference TRBV14 and TRBJ1-2, is as follows: EAGVTQFPSHSVIEKGQTVTLRCDPISGHDNLYWYRRVMGKEIKFLLHFVKESKQDESGMPNNRFLAERTGGTYSTLKVQPAELEDSGVYFCASSQAVYGYTFGSGTRLTVV.

V usage is TRBV28 and J usage is TRBJ2-7, with a weak D call TRBD2 (5 bases). Trimming removed 3 bases from V and 0 bases from J, with 18 bases in between. The CDR3 sequence is 17 residues long. Germline loops: CDR1 MDHEN, CDR2 SYDVKM. CDR3 sequence (DNA): TGTGCCAGCAGTTTCAAACCGGCTAGCCGAAGCTCCTACGAGCAGTACTTC. Its translation: CASSFKPASRSSYEQYF.

The chain uses TRBV23-1 and TRBJ1-5; D is unclear. TRBV23-1 is filed as an ORF, its function uncertain. V lost 4 bases to trimming and J lost 1 base, with 5 bases between them. The CDR3 contains 13 residues. CDR3 nucleotides: TGCGCCAGCAGTCGCAGGAGCAATCAGCCCCAGCATTTT. Translating it yields CASSRRSNQPQHF.